This T cell receptor beta chain was retrieved from a study of multiple sclerosis patients with progressive multifocal leukoencephalopathy. The CDR3 has 13 residues. V shed 5 bases and J shed 0 bases, with 6 bases lying between them. CDR1 and CDR2 from the germline V gene are SEHNR and FQNEAQ (reference sequence). Clones were sequenced by immunoSEQ multiplex PCR, and TCRdb holds only the in-frame ones, with some missing. The sample yields fewer than 40,000 clones, roughly 87% seen once. Time point meaning: time of PML onset. After about 15 to 56 months on natalizumab, the natalizumab-treated patients developed PML. T3 blood samples were collected at the time of PML onset.

Specimen: PBMCs, collected from a patient treated with natalizumab. This clonotype was sampled from a human donor with progressive multifocal leukoencephalopathy. The chain joins TRBV7-9 to TRBJ2-3; D ambiguous. The CDR3 reads CASSLYSTDTQYF. CDR3 in DNA: TGTGCCAGCAGCCTTTACAGCACAGATACGCAGTATTTT.